The 23 T cell receptor beta chains given below trace back to one sample, sequenced in a study of shared clonotypes between healthy human individuals. The protocol was immunoSEQ multiplex PCR, while the TCRdb copy is restricted to in-frame clones and leaves out a portion. The sample holds more than 850,000 clones, approximately 80% seen once. The specimen was memory CD4+ T cells from PBMCs. As for subset: CD45RA-negative fraction. The receptors come from a man aged 18 to 29 in good health. Some clones in this sample may be carry-over from other donors' samples.

This chain links TRBV5-1 with TRBJ1-1; 9 nucleotides match TRBD1. Germline-derived CDR1 and CDR2 are SGHRS and YFSETQ. The CDR3 runs 15 residues. V lost 3 bases and J lost 1; bases outside the gene matches: 4. The CDR3 sequence is CASSWGTGRNTEAFF. CDR3 coding DNA: TGCGCCAGCAGCTGGGGGACAGGGCGGAACACTGAAGCTTTCTTT.

The chain combines TRBV19 with TRBJ2-1, with 9 bases aligning to TRBD2. The CDR3 runs to 16 residues. Germline CDR1 is LNHDA and CDR2 is SQIVND (reference sequence). The V gene end was trimmed by 5 bases and the J gene end by 5 bases; junction bases not matched to a gene: 10. The CDR3 loop reads CASSPISGRTHNEQFF. CDR3 sequence (DNA): TGTGCCAGTAGTCCAATTAGCGGGAGAACGCACAATGAGCAGTTCTTC.

J is TRBJ2-7 and V is TRBV2, with unresolved D. The germline gives CDR1 SNHLY, CDR2 FYNNEI. This CDR3 comprises 13 residues. The ends were cut back, 3 bases at V and 6 bases at J, with 12 bases in the middle. The CDR3 nucleotides read TGTGCCAGCAGTGACCAACTCCTGGCCGAGCAGTACTTC. Translating gives CASSDQLLAEQYF.

This sequence joins TRBV15 and TRBJ2-2, with D hard to call. There are 13 residues in the CDR3. The germline CDR1 and CDR2 sequences are LNHNV and YYDKDF (reference sequence). V lost 4 bases, J lost 10 bases, and 13 bases lay in between. This chain's CDR3 is CATSISTRSELFF. The CDR3 nucleotides read TGTGCCACCAGCATCTCGACCCGATCGGAGCTGTTTTTT. Full variable domain (remainder filled in from reference TRBV15 and TRBJ2-2): DAMVIQNPRYQVTQFGKPVTLSCSQTLNHNVMYWYQQKSSQAPKLLFHYYDKDFNNEADTPDNFQSRRPNTSFCFLDIRSPGLGDTAMYLCATSISTRSELFFGEGSRLTVL.

This clone was recorded many times. The chain has TRBV29-1 and TRBJ2-1, with TRBD1 matching 7 bases. The junction had 8 bases not matched to a gene; V was cut back by 3 bases and J by 6 bases. The CDR3 is 14 residues long. CDR1 SQVTM and CDR2 ANQGSEA come from the germline V gene. CDR3 DNA: TGCAGCGTTGAGAAGGGGGCGCTCGGCAATGAGCAGTTCTTC. As protein: CSVEKGALGNEQFF.

The rearrangement uses TRBV5-1 and TRBJ2-3; D is ambiguous. V lost 0 bases, J lost 0 bases, and 8 bases lay in between. CDR1 is SGHRS, CDR2 YFSETQ, per germline. This CDR3 is built from 15 residues. CDR3 sequence: CASSLVVGSTDTQYF. CDR3 bases: TGCGCCAGCAGCTTGGTCGTGGGAAGCACAGATACGCAGTATTTT.

J is TRBJ2-2 and V is TRBV29-1; no definite D call. CDR1 and CDR2 (germline): SQVTM, ANQGSEA. This CDR3 comprises 13 residues. V was pared by 4 bases and J by 6 bases, with 12 bases between. The CDR3: CSVARVLAGELFF. For the CDR3, the DNA is TGCAGCGTTGCTAGAGTCTTGGCCGGGGAGCTGTTTTTT.

This chain uses TRBV15 with TRBJ2-2; 10 bases are a match to TRBD2. The CDR3 contains 19 residues. The trim removed 0 bases at V and 5 bases at J, leaving 12 bases unmatched. Germline lookup yields CDR1 LNHNV and CDR2 YYDKDF (reference sequence). The CDR3 protein is CATSRDQGFASGSTGELFF. The DNA of the CDR3 is TGTGCCACCAGCAGAGATCAGGGTTTTGCTAGCGGGAGTACCGGGGAGCTGTTTTTT.

CDR3 residues: CASSNLDRVYGYTF. The CDR3 coding sequence is TGTGCCAGCAGTAACCTCGACAGGGTCTATGGCTACACCTTC. V is TRBV27 and J is TRBJ1-2; 7 nucleotides align to TRBD1. After removal of 5 bases from V and 4 bases from J, the junction contained 7 bases not matched to a gene. The CDR3 is made up of 14 amino acids. In germline, CDR1 is MNHEY, CDR2 SMNVEV (reference sequence).

This chain connects TRBV2 to TRBJ2-1; the D is unclear. Germline-derived CDR1 and CDR2 are SNHLY and FYNNEI. Trimming pared 6 bases from V and 0 bases from J, leaving 15 bases between. CDR3 length: 16 residues. This CDR3 reads CASSARLSHSYNEQFF. The CDR3 DNA follows: TGTGCCAGCAGCGCCCGACTTTCCCACTCCTACAATGAGCAGTTCTTC.

This clone has only one observation. The chain links TRBV9 to TRBJ2-1; TRBD2 matches 11 bases. After removal of 0 bases from V and 9 bases from J, the junction contained 5 bases not matched to a gene. Germline CDR1 reads SGDLS; CDR2 reads YYNGEE. CDR3 size: 15 residues. The CDR3 DNA is TGTGCCAGCAGCGTAGTCCTAGCGGGAGGATCTGAGCAGTTCTTC. Its protein product is CASSVVLAGGSEQFF.

This chain links TRBV29-1 with TRBJ1-1; D may be TRBD1 (5 bases). CDR1 and CDR2 from the germline V gene are SQVTM and ANQGSEA. The germline V and J ends were trimmed by 5 bases and 0 bases, with 13 bases remaining between them. The CDR3 runs 14 residues. The CDR3 bases are TGCAGCGTTAATAGGGGAGGAGTGAACACTGAAGCTTTCTTT. Its protein product is CSVNRGGVNTEAFF.

About this clone: It is likely a read error: a sequence one base away is far more abundant. The chain links TRBV7-9 to TRBJ2-7; D may correspond to TRBD1 or TRBD2 (6 bases each). Germline CDR1 and CDR2: SEHNR and FQNEAQ (reference sequence). V was trimmed by 8 bases and J by 6 bases, leaving 17 bases between them. This CDR3 has 13 residues. The CDR3 loop reads CASGRDGGGEQYF. The CDR3 DNA follows: TGTGCCAGCGGCAGGGACGGGGGCGGCGAGCAGTACTTC.

This chain joins TRBV7-9 and TRBJ2-1; TRBD2 agrees at 9 bases. Germline V lookup: CDR1 SEHNR, CDR2 FQNEAQ (reference sequence). Germline trimming cut 0 bases from V and 9 bases from J; bases unmatched to any gene: 9. The CDR3 covers 16 residues. Written as DNA, the CDR3 is TGTGCCAGCAGCTTAGCCCGGGTGTTAGCGGGAGTTGAGCAGTTCTTC. It yields the protein CASSLARVLAGVEQFF.

The chain links TRBV4-2 to TRBJ1-1; the D is unclear. Germline CDR1 reads LGHNA; CDR2 reads YNFKEQ. V lost 0 bases and J 0 bases, leaving 5 bases between the germline ends. The CDR3 runs to 14 residues. CDR3 nucleotide sequence: TGTGCCAGCAGCCAAGACACTATGAACACTGAAGCTTTCTTT. It codes for CASSQDTMNTEAFF.

This clone was recorded once. A single base separates this from a much larger clone, so it may be a read error. Other DNA sequences in this specimen translate into the identical CDR3. The genes are TRBV29-1 and TRBJ2-4; D not certain. From germline, CDR1 is SQVTM and CDR2 ANQGSEA. CDR3 length equals 12 residues. V dropped 4 bases and J dropped 10 bases, with 14 bases sitting between them. The CDR3 nucleotides are TGCAGCGTTGTTATATCGAGTGGTATTCAGTACTTC. Protein: CSVVISSGIQYF.

The chain uses TRBV7-3 and TRBJ2-6; D gene ambiguous. V gave up 4 bases and J gave up 3 bases, with 10 bases separating them. This CDR3 has 15 residues. The germline CDR1 and CDR2 sequences are SGHTA and FQGTGA. As DNA, the CDR3 is TGTGCCAGCAGCTCCTACGGAGTTGGGGCCAACGTCCTGACTTTC. As protein: CASSSYGVGANVLTF.

This clone has just a few counts. The chain has TRBV5-4 and TRBJ2-2; no firm D call. This CDR3 spans 14 amino acids. CDR1 SGHNT and CDR2 YYREEE come from the germline V gene (reference sequence). Trimming pared 2 bases from V and 6 bases from J, leaving 11 bases between. CDR3 sequence (DNA): TGTGCCAGCAGCTTCCGGCAGTCCCCCGGGGAGCTGTTTTTT. Protein: CASSFRQSPGELFF.

V is TRBV5-1 and J is TRBJ2-2; perhaps TRBD2 as D (6 bases). Trimming pared 4 bases from V and 3 bases from J, leaving 10 bases between. Per germline, CDR1 SGHRS and CDR2 YFSETQ. CDR3 length: 14 residues. CDR3 nucleotide sequence: TGCGCCAGCAGCCCGGGACTTTACACCGGGGAGCTGTTTTTT. Amino acids: CASSPGLYTGELFF.

The rearrangement joins TRBV7-6 to TRBJ1-1; D is unresolved. The CDR3 sequence is 14 residues long. V lost 2 bases, J lost 1 base, and 8 bases lay in between. Germline-derived CDR1 and CDR2 are SGHVS and FNYEAQ. CDR3 sequence: CASSLFSQNTEAFF. Written as DNA, the CDR3 is TGTGCCAGCAGCTTATTTAGTCAGAACACTGAAGCTTTCTTT.

This clone was counted a few times. V is TRBV7-6 and J is TRBJ1-3; D unresolved. The CDR3 spans 14 residues. Germline CDR1 reads SGHVS; CDR2 reads FNYEAQ. Trimming pared 1 base from V and 2 bases from J, leaving 6 bases between. The CDR3 nucleotides read TGTGCCAGCAGCTTAGGGGTGGCTGGAAACACCATATATTTT. Its translation: CASSLGVAGNTIYF.

This clone has just one count. This chain uses TRBV5-8 with TRBJ1-1; tentative D call: TRBD1 (5 bases). This CDR3 comprises 16 residues. V was pared by 0 bases and J by 4 bases, with 16 bases between. The germline V gene has CDR1 SGHTS and CDR2 YDEGEE. For the CDR3, the DNA is TGTGCCAGCAGCTTGGTTATAGGGGTTGGGACCACTGAAGCTTTCTTT. Residues: CASSLVIGVGTTEAFF.

The DNA for the CDR3 is TGCGCCAGCGCTAGGGACAGCCGGTCTGAAAAACTGTTTTTT. It encodes CASARDSRSEKLFF. The rearrangement uses TRBV4-1 and TRBJ1-4; 7 bases map to TRBD1. After removal of 8 bases from V and 7 bases from J, the junction contained 10 bases not matched to a gene. Germline-derived CDR1 and CDR2 are MGHRA and YSYEKL. The CDR3 has 14 amino acids.